The 15 T cell receptor beta chains below were found in one sample sequenced in a study of Graves' ophthalmopathy and Graves' hyperthyroidism. Beta-chain TCR CDR3 regions were amplified from RNA transcripts. Scientists carried out first-round RT-PCR using HTBI primers and then a second-round multiplex PCR. TCRdb passed the multiplex PCR reads through MiXCR, listing each CDR3 protein once. The sample lists about 740,000 distinct CDR3 sequences; roughly two fifths were seen once. The sample consisted of peripheral blood. The receptor source for this set is an adult man with Graves' ophthalmopathy.

This clonotype was observed many times. V gene TRBV7-9 combines with J gene TRBJ1-6; TRBD1 matches 8 bases. The CDR3 has 12 residues. Germline V gives CDR1 SEHNR, CDR2 FQNEAQ (reference sequence). J was trimmed by 6 bases and V by 10 bases; bases with no gene match: 2. The CDR3 bases are TGTGCCATCGACAGGGGTAATTCACCCCTCCACTTT. Translating gives CAIDRGNSPLHF.

The chain couples TRBV20-1 to TRBJ1-1; tentative D call: TRBD1 (5 bases). Trimming removed 3 bases at V and 6 bases at J, with 11 bases between. This CDR3 is built from 12 residues. Looked up from germline, CDR1 is DFQATT and CDR2 is SNEGSKA (reference sequence). DNA for the CDR3: TGCAGTGCTAGTATATGGGGCGCTGAAGCTTTCTTT. This encodes CSASIWGAEAFF.

This clonotype occurred a few times. The rearrangement links TRBV10-3 to TRBJ1-1; D remains ambiguous. The CDR3 consists of 14 residues. The V and J ends lost 4 bases and 1 base respectively, with 10 bases between them. In germline, CDR1 is ENHRY, CDR2 SYGVKD. CDR3: CAISARPGNTEAFF. Written as DNA, the CDR3 is TGTGCCATCAGTGCTAGACCAGGGAACACTGAAGCTTTCTTT.

This chain joins TRBV20-1 and TRBJ2-3; D is unclear. The CDR3 covers 16 residues. Germline CDR1 DFQATT, CDR2 SNEGSKA (reference sequence). V was clipped by 0 bases and J by 8 bases, with 21 bases between them. This CDR3 is CSARDRSARGSGTQYF. The CDR3 nucleotides read TGCAGTGCTAGAGATCGGAGCGCAAGAGGTAGTGGTACGCAGTATTTT.

The chain has TRBV29-1 and TRBJ2-3, with 8 bases identical to TRBD2. CDR1 and CDR2 (germline): SQVTM, ANQGSEA. The CDR3 has 14 amino acids. V gave up 1 base and J gave up 4 bases; unmatched junction bases: 4. CDR3 DNA sequence: TGCAGCGTTGAAGTAGCGGGACGGGCAGATACGCAGTATTTT. It is translated as CSVEVAGRADTQYF.

This clonotype appeared a few times. The J gene is TRBJ1-4, the V gene TRBV20-1, with D perhaps TRBD1 (5 bases). CDR1 and CDR2 (germline): DFQATT, SNEGSKA (reference sequence). The V end lost 7 bases, the J end lost 10 bases, and 22 bases lay between the germline ends. The CDR3 loop spans 14 amino acids. The CDR3 DNA sequence: TGCAGTGTCTCCTCCGGGACCGTGAGCGGAAAACTGTTTTTT. It specifies CSVSSGTVSGKLFF.

This clonotype was seen only a few times. The chain has TRBV6-1 and TRBJ1-2, with 7 bases aligning to TRBD1. V gave up 7 bases and J gave up 4 bases; unmatched junction bases: 12. The CDR3 is made up of 15 amino acids. Germline CDR1 MNHNS, CDR2 SASEGT. The CDR3 region is CASTNSRGTSYGYTF. DNA for the CDR3: TGTGCCAGCACCAACTCCAGGGGGACCAGCTATGGCTACACCTTC.

V usage is TRBV7-2 and J usage is TRBJ2-7; D remains unclear. This CDR3 is 15 amino acids long. Germline CDR1 is SGHTA and CDR2 is FQGNSA. V was pared by 0 bases and J by 2 bases, with 11 bases between. CDR3 nucleotides: TGTGCCAGCAGCTTAGCCCGGGTAGCTGCCTACGAGCAGTACTTC. Protein: CASSLARVAAYEQYF.

This clonotype was recorded at least ten times. The gene calls are TRBV7-2 and TRBJ2-7, with 9 bases aligning to TRBD2. The CDR3 runs 15 residues. Germline-derived CDR1 and CDR2 are SGHTA and FQGNSA. Trimming took 2 bases from V and 1 from J; bases not matched to a gene: 3. The CDR3 sequence is CASSLRLAGSYEQYF. DNA for the CDR3: TGTGCCAGCAGCTTAAGGCTAGCGGGATCCTACGAGCAGTACTTC.

The chain recombines TRBV12-3 or TRBV12-4 with TRBJ2-7, with no clear D. This CDR3 contains 15 residues. The V gene lost 6 bases and the J gene lost 4 bases, with 19 bases spanning the gap. CDR3 in DNA: TGTGCCAGCAGCCCAAGTCTTAGCACCCTTTACGAGCAGTACTTC. This sequence encodes CASSPSLSTLYEQYF.

This clonotype was detected ten times or more. A junction end diverges from the germline sequence, so it may reflect a read error. This chain uses TRBV24-1 with TRBJ1-5, with TRBD1 as a possible D gene (5 bases). Germline lookup yields CDR1 KGHDR and CDR2 SFDVKD. The CDR3 runs to 15 residues. The CDR3 bases are TGTGCCAGCAGTGAATCGGGCAGGGTGGGTCAGCCCCAGCATTTT. Amino acid sequence: CASSESGRVGQPQHF.

In its sample, this clonotype was seen a few times. V is TRBV25-1 and J is TRBJ1-2; possibly TRBD1 for D (5 bases). This CDR3 region has 16 residues. From germline, CDR1 is MGHDK and CDR2 SYGVNS. V lost 8 bases to trimming and J lost 4 bases, with 23 bases between them. DNA of the CDR3: TGTGCCAGCCTCGGAGGAGGGACTTTTCGGGGCTATGGCTACACCTTC. Residues: CASLGGGTFRGYGYTF.

Remarks on this clonotype: This may arise from a read error, as a much more abundant clone is one base away. The genes are TRBV19 and TRBJ2-5; 7 bases align to TRBD2. Per germline, CDR1 LNHDA and CDR2 SQIVND (reference sequence). The CDR3 is 15 amino acids. V lost 3 bases, J lost 2 bases, and 6 bases stayed unmatched. CDR3 sequence: CASSMGGLPQETQYF. Written as DNA, the CDR3 is TGTGCCAGTAGTATGGGGGGACTACCTCAAGAGACCCAGTACTTC.

This chain links TRBV7-8 with TRBJ1-4, with TRBD1 as a possible D gene (5 bases). The CDR3 length is 15 residues. The V end lost 5 bases, the J end lost 1 base, and 11 bases lay between the germline ends. Germline V gene data show CDR1 as SGHVS and CDR2 as FQNEAQ. DNA of the CDR3: TGTGCCAGCAGCCCGAGAGGGGAAACTAATGAAAAACTGTTTTTT. It is translated as CASSPRGETNEKLFF. The complete variable domain, with remaining parts taken from reference TRBV7-8 and TRBJ1-4, reads GAGVSQSPRYKVAKRGQDVALRCDPISGHVSLFWYQQALGQGPEFLTYFQNEAQLDKSGLPSDRFFAERPEGSVSTLKIQRTQQEDSAVYLCASSPRGETNEKLFFGSGTQLSVL.

The chain employs TRBV12-3 or TRBV12-4 and TRBJ2-5; possible D gene TRBD2, 5 bases. The CDR3 covers 13 residues. With 2 bases removed from V and 6 bases from J, the gap between germline ends came to 10 bases. Written as DNA, the CDR3 is TGTGCCAGCAGTTTATTAGGGAGAAAGACCCAGTACTTC. As protein: CASSLLGRKTQYF.